A single sample gave rise to the 13 T cell receptor beta chains below, sequenced in a study of T cells expressing NK-cell markers. TCRdb re-called the 5' RACE reads and catalogs CDR3 proteins one per entry, DNA excluded. The ten most abundant clones cover about 10% of a sample with 300,000 to 500,000 distinct CDR3 sequences. Sequencing input: blood T cells: a sorted CD56 or NKG2C T cell subset, CD4+ or CD8+ T cells, or bulk PBMC T cells (not recorded which). The receptor source for this set is a woman in her 50s in good health.

This chain uses TRBV4-1 with TRBJ2-3; TCRdb selects TRBD2, and the lack of DNA leaves this call unchecked. This CDR3 has 14 amino acids. The V gene's germline CDR1 is MGHRA and CDR2 YSYEKL. The CDR3 region is CASRGLAGADTQYF.

CDR3 amino acids: CSARAGGLADTQYF. The chain combines TRBV20-1 with TRBJ2-3; TCRdb's assignment of TRBD2 cannot be checked, as there is no DNA. The CDR3 length is 14 residues. Germline V gene lookup returns CDR1 DFQATT and CDR2 SNEGSKA (reference sequence).

V gene TRBV6-2 or TRBV6-3 combines with J gene TRBJ2-7; TCRdb indicates TRBD2, and absent DNA this call remains unverified. This CDR3 is 13 amino acids long. The germline V gene encodes CDR1 MNHEY and CDR2 SVGEGT. This chain's CDR3 is CASRLAVSYEQYF.

This chain links TRBV6-2 or TRBV6-3 with TRBJ2-1. CDR3 size: 13 residues. Germline values: CDR1 MNHEY, CDR2 SVGEGT. The chain's CDR3 is CASQPSSYNEQFF.

The chain has TRBV2 and TRBJ2-5; TCRdb names TRBD1, which stays unverified in the absence of DNA. CDR1 SNHLY and CDR2 FYNNEI come from the germline V gene. The CDR3 totals 14 residues. The CDR3: CASTMGQGVETQYF.

The V and J genes are TRBV27 and TRBJ1-5; TCRdb's assignment of TRBD1 cannot be checked, as there is no DNA. The CDR3 covers 13 residues. CDR1 is MNHEY, CDR2 SMNVEV, per germline (reference sequence). CDR3 region: CASSLRGWQPQHF.

The J gene is TRBJ2-3, the V gene TRBV20-1; TCRdb calls TRBD2, which cannot be checked without DNA. The V gene's germline CDR1 is DFQATT and CDR2 SNEGSKA (reference sequence). The CDR3 totals 14 residues. Here the CDR3 reads CSALLAGAKDTQYF.

V and J are TRBV6-5 and TRBJ2-5. Per germline, CDR1 MNHEY and CDR2 SVGAGI. There are 11 residues in the CDR3. The CDR3 reads CASIFSETQYF.

The chain combines TRBV7-2 with TRBJ2-3; TCRdb picks TRBD1, but there is no DNA to check that call. The CDR3 length is 18 residues. Germline-derived CDR1 and CDR2 are SGHTA and FQGNSA. CDR3 sequence: CASSQRGTQGAGTDTQYF.

The chain has TRBV6-1 and TRBJ1-6. This CDR3 comprises 18 residues. In germline, CDR1 is MNHNS, CDR2 SASEGT. CDR3 loop: CASSGPTRVESYNSPLHF.

The genes are TRBV5-1 and TRBJ2-7; TCRdb indicates TRBD2, and absent DNA this call remains unverified. The CDR3 covers 14 residues. Per the germline V gene, CDR1 is SGHRS and CDR2 is YFSETQ. CDR3 amino acids: CASSEAGSSYEQYF.

The chain couples TRBV5-1 to TRBJ2-7. Germline loops: CDR1 SGHRS, CDR2 YFSETQ. This CDR3 spans 14 amino acids. The CDR3 reads CASSLPSDVYEQYF. Drawing the rest from reference TRBV5-1 and TRBJ2-7, the complete variable domain is KAGVTQTPRYLIKTRGQQVTLSCSPISGHRSVSWYQQTPGQGLQFLFEYFSETQRNKGNFPGRFSGRQFSNSRSEMNVSTLELGDSALYLCASSLPSDVYEQYFGPGTRLTVT.

The chain combines TRBV10-3 with TRBJ1-2; the D call of TRBD1 rests on TCRdb alone, since no DNA is present to check it. Per the germline V gene, CDR1 is ENHRY and CDR2 is SYGVKD. The CDR3 has 14 residues. CDR3 amino acids: CAISESGRGHGYTF.